This T cell receptor (beta chain) was observed in a study of blood T cell repertoires in COVID-19. In the study overall: The cDNA or gDNA used as material had been derived from T cells, B-cell-depleted T cells, or PBMCs.

From germline, CDR1 is MNHEY and CDR2 SVGAGI. The CDR3 contains 13 residues. Trimming pared 6 bases from V and 6 bases from J, leaving 11 bases between. Produced via immunoSEQ multiplex PCR; TCRdb's table is partial and in-frame only. The data show fewer than 400,000 clones, over 80% seen once. The clonotype originates from a woman younger than 35 who had recovered from COVID-19. The rearrangement joins TRBV6-5 to TRBJ2-2; possibly TRBD2 for D (5 bases). Sample: PBMCs or T cells enriched from blood (not recorded which). The CDR3 sequence: CASSPVGAGELFF. The CDR3 bases are TGTGCCAGCAGCCCAGTCGGGGCCGGGGAGCTGTTTTTT.